This TCR beta chain comes out of a study of CD8+CD57+ T cells in acquired aplastic anemia. Across the study: Isolated CD4+ and CD8+ cells, once sorted, yielded DNA averaging around 3 ug.

Study observations and caveats: Around 29 shared CD8+ CDR3s appeared highly expressed within patients' immunodominant clones. For CD8+ Simpson's diversity, patients and controls showed no significant difference.

As concerns this clonotype: The antigen is not known.

V was trimmed by 1 base and J by 8 bases, leaving 13 bases between them. The CDR3 has 15 residues. Germline V gene lookup returns CDR1 KGHDR and CDR2 SFDVKD. It was patients with CD8+CD57+ cell expansion by flow cytometry who were chosen for sequencing. For CDR3 and TCR beta VDJ profiling, genomic DNA was the template used. In TCRdb, the reads were re-called with MiXCR into one record per CDR3 protein. The top ten clones hold over 10% of a sample with around 180,000 distinct CDR3 sequences, around 50% of them seen once. The chain recombines TRBV24-1 with TRBJ1-4; D is unclear. The TCR originated in a human donor with aplastic anemia. Source material: sorted CD4+, CD8+, or CD8+CD57+ T cells (not recorded which) from PBMCs. The CDR3 nucleotides are TGTGCCACCAGTGATTTAGCGGATATGGAGGAAAAACTGTTTTTT. Protein: CATSDLADMEEKLFF.